Presented here are 27 T cell receptor beta chains from one specimen sequenced in a study of long-term antiretroviral therapy in people with HIV (dated by TCRdb to the early 2020s). The immunoSEQ hsTCRB v3.0 assay was used at survey level resolution to sequence the TRB variable region. The table comes from immuneACCESS by way of TCRdb, which keeps in-frame sequences with V and J called. Part of the clones is missing from these tables; in studies checked, under half for an unresolved V gene and the rest for unknown reasons. The sample table records approximately 22,000 clones; 84% of these occur just once. Of the sample, 3% to 3.5% is held by the ten largest clones. This sample comprised unsorted PBMCs, obtained 1.9 years after starting antiretroviral therapy. The receptors stem from a woman aged 50 to 60 with HIV.

This clone was found once. The rearrangement uses TRBV7-2 and TRBJ1-5; weak D call: TRBD1 (5 bases). V lost 0 bases to trimming and J lost 5 bases, with 11 bases between them. The CDR3 sequence is 15 residues long. The germline V gene has CDR1 SGHTA and CDR2 FQGNSA. DNA of the CDR3: TGTGCCAGCAGCTTAGCAGGTGACAGCTATCAGCCCCAGCATTTT. As protein: CASSLAGDSYQPQHF. Full variable domain (remainder filled in from reference TRBV7-2 and TRBJ1-5): GAGVSQSPSNKVTEKGKDVELRCDPISGHTALYWYRQSLGQGLEFLIYFQGNSAPDKSGLPSDRFSAERTGGSVSTLTIQRTQQEDSAVYLCASSLAGDSYQPQHFGDGTRLSIL.

The genes are TRBV19 and TRBJ2-3; TRBD1 matches 7 bases. V gave up 6 bases and J gave up 1 base; unmatched junction bases: 4. The CDR3 is made up of 14 amino acids. CDR1 and CDR2 (germline): LNHDA, SQIVND (reference sequence). The CDR3 nucleotides read TGTGCCAGTAGGCTCGGACAGGGCACAGATACGCAGTATTTT. It specifies CASRLGQGTDTQYF.

The V and J genes are TRBV2 and TRBJ2-3; TRBD2 matches 9 bases. The J segment lost 0 bases and the V segment lost 4 bases, leaving 14 bases of the junction unmatched. Per germline, CDR1 SNHLY and CDR2 FYNNEI. The CDR3 is 19 amino acids. The CDR3 loop is CASSGASGGRLSSTDTQYF. CDR3 DNA sequence: TGTGCCAGCAGTGGGGCCAGCGGGGGGCGGCTTTCTAGCACAGATACGCAGTATTTT.

This clone was seen only once. This sequence joins TRBV6-5 and TRBJ1-2; weak D call: TRBD1 (6 bases). CDR3 length equals 14 residues. V lost 8 bases and J lost 1, with 14 bases in between. Looked up from germline, CDR1 is MNHEY and CDR2 is SVGAGI. CDR3 sequence: CASAQGGINYGYTF. CDR3 sequence (DNA): TGTGCCAGCGCTCAAGGGGGGATTAACTATGGCTACACCTTC.

The V gene is TRBV5-5, the J gene TRBJ1-1, with D possibly TRBD1 on 6 matching bases. The germline gives CDR1 SGHKS, CDR2 YYEKEE (reference sequence). The CDR3 is made up of 18 amino acids. The V gene lost 0 bases and the J gene lost 5 bases, with 23 bases spanning the gap. The CDR3 loop is CASSLALARGASGTEAFF. CDR3 coding DNA: TGTGCCAGCAGCTTGGCCCTGGCAAGGGGGGCATCTGGGACTGAAGCTTTCTTT.

This rearrangement joins TRBV28 to TRBJ2-7, with D possibly being TRBD1 (6 bases). The CDR3 is made up of 16 amino acids. The germline V and J ends were trimmed by 4 bases and 3 bases, with 19 bases remaining between them. CDR1 and CDR2 from the germline V gene are MDHEN and SYDVKM. The CDR3 loop is CASSSSPGTSIYEQYF. The CDR3 DNA reads as TGTGCCAGCAGTTCATCTCCCGGGACATCCATCTACGAGCAGTACTTC.

The rearrangement links TRBV18 to TRBJ2-7, with 9 bases lining up with TRBD1. Trimming removed 0 bases from V and 4 bases from J; junction bases left unmatched: 4. Germline loops: CDR1 KGHSH, CDR2 LQKENI. The CDR3 has 15 amino acids. The CDR3 region is CASSPPGQGGYEQYF. DNA for the CDR3: TGTGCCAGCTCACCACCGGGACAGGGAGGGTACGAGCAGTACTTC.

J is TRBJ1-6 and V is TRBV27, with 7 bases that match TRBD1. Per germline, CDR1 MNHEY and CDR2 SMNVEV (reference sequence). The length of the CDR3 is 15 residues. Trimming cost V 5 bases and J 7 bases; bases outside gene matches: 8. CDR3 protein: CASSITTGTNSPLHF. DNA of the CDR3: TGTGCCAGCAGTATTACGACAGGGACCAATTCACCCCTCCACTTT.

The CDR3 sequence: CAWGFSGLEQFF. The CDR3 DNA sequence: TGTGCCTGGGGGTTTTCGGGACTTGAGCAGTTCTTC. V usage is TRBV30 and J usage is TRBJ2-1, with D possibly TRBD2 on 6 matching bases. CDR1 is GTSNPN, CDR2 SVGIG, per germline (reference sequence). The germline V and J ends were trimmed by 5 bases and 9 bases, with 14 bases remaining between them. The CDR3 extends over 12 amino acids.

The chain recombines TRBV28 with TRBJ1-2; D gene ambiguous. V was pared by 6 bases and J by 2 bases, with 10 bases between. This CDR3 has 13 residues. From germline, CDR1 is MDHEN and CDR2 SYDVKM. CDR3 sequence (DNA): TGTGCCAGCAGCCAACAGACAAACTATGGCTACACCTTC. It codes for CASSQQTNYGYTF.

V gene TRBV6-5 combines with J gene TRBJ1-2; 12 positions match TRBD1. Trimming cost V 2 bases and J 8 bases; bases outside gene matches: 3. The CDR3 spans 14 residues. The germline gives CDR1 MNHEY, CDR2 SVGAGI. In DNA, the CDR3 is TGTGCCAGCAGTTACGGGACAGGGGGCGGAGGCTACACCTTC. Encoded protein: CASSYGTGGGGYTF.

V gene TRBV5-4 combines with J gene TRBJ2-3; 8 positions agree with TRBD1. CDR1 SGHNT and CDR2 YYREEE come from the germline V gene (reference sequence). The V segment lost 0 bases and the J segment 6 bases; nucleotides outside the gene matches: 9. The CDR3 covers 16 residues. CDR3 sequence: CASSLVVTGARDTQYF. The CDR3 DNA reads TGTGCCAGCAGCTTGGTGGTGACAGGGGCAAGGGATACGCAGTATTTT.

The chain links TRBV4-2 to TRBJ2-3; 11 bases align to TRBD2. Germline assignment: CDR1 LGHNA and CDR2 YNFKEQ. The CDR3 has 17 residues. Germline trimming cut 0 bases from V and 4 bases from J; bases unmatched to any gene: 6. CDR3 coding DNA: TGTGCCAGCAGCCAAGAAGCGACTAGCGGGGCGGCAGATACGCAGTATTTT. Protein product: CASSQEATSGAADTQYF.

The V call is TRBV27, the J call TRBJ1-6; 12 bases agree with TRBD1. The CDR3 runs 16 residues. V gave up 5 bases and J gave up 6 bases; unmatched junction bases: 5. Germline CDR1 is MNHEY and CDR2 is SMNVEV (reference sequence). The CDR3 sequence: CASSPRDRGRNSPLHF. In nucleotides, the CDR3 is TGTGCCAGCAGTCCGAGGGACAGGGGGCGTAATTCACCCCTCCACTTT.

The chain carries TRBV14 and TRBJ1-6; the D gene is possibly TRBD1 (5 bases). Germline loops: CDR1 SGHDN, CDR2 FVKESK. This CDR3 has 17 amino acids. Between the trimmed V and J ends, which lost 0 bases and 3 bases, there was a span of 12 bases. This chain's CDR3 is CASSQDVGGNYNSPLHF. CDR3 nucleotide sequence: TGTGCCAGCAGCCAAGATGTCGGGGGAAACTATAATTCACCCCTCCACTTT.

The V call is TRBV7-2, the J call TRBJ1-2; TRBD1 is a possible D gene (5 bases). In germline, CDR1 is SGHTA, CDR2 FQGNSA. V lost 3 bases and J 2 bases, leaving 7 bases between the germline ends. CDR3 length: 13 residues. The CDR3 coding sequence is TGTGCCAGCAGCTTGCAGGGAAACTATGGCTACACCTTC. Protein sequence: CASSLQGNYGYTF.

The chain links TRBV29-1 to TRBJ2-7; a weak D match, TRBD1 (6 bases). Germline CDR1 and CDR2: SQVTM and ANQGSEA. V gave up 1 base and J gave up 6 bases, with 10 bases separating them. This CDR3 spans 12 amino acids. The CDR3 is CSVEAGASEQYF. DNA for the CDR3: TGCAGCGTTGAAGCAGGGGCCTCCGAGCAGTACTTC.

The CDR3 sequence is CASRSPGRGNTIYF. Written as DNA, the CDR3 is TGTGCCAGCAGGTCTCCGGGGCGGGGAAACACCATATATTTT. This chain links TRBV28 with TRBJ1-3, with a tentative D call TRBD1 (5 bases). Between the trimmed V and J ends, which lost 6 bases and 4 bases, there was a span of 13 bases. This CDR3 has 14 residues. Germline values: CDR1 MDHEN, CDR2 SYDVKM.

V and J are TRBV29-1 and TRBJ2-7; 10 nucleotides agree with TRBD2. Looked up from germline, CDR1 is SQVTM and CDR2 is ANQGSEA. J was trimmed by 5 bases and V by 4 bases; bases with no gene match: 8. This CDR3 is 14 amino acids long. The CDR3 nucleotides are TGCAGCGTTGCAGCGGGGGGGACCCCAAACGAGCAGTACTTC. Protein product: CSVAAGGTPNEQYF.

The chain recombines TRBV7-6 with TRBJ2-1, with D uncertain. The V gene lost 5 bases and the J gene lost 0 bases, with 14 bases spanning the gap. CDR1 is SGHVS, CDR2 FNYEAQ, per germline. This CDR3 has 16 amino acids. CDR3 loop: CASSPKARDSYNEQFF. The CDR3 coding sequence is TGTGCCAGCAGCCCAAAAGCAAGGGACTCCTACAATGAGCAGTTCTTC.

The chain has TRBV4-1 and TRBJ2-2, with 10 bases identical to TRBD2. This CDR3 has 20 residues. The V gene end was trimmed by 2 bases and the J gene end by 3 bases; junction bases not matched to a gene: 15. CDR1 and CDR2 from the germline V gene are MGHRA and YSYEKL. The CDR3 loop reads CASSQSVLAGMNEDTGELFF. CDR3 DNA: TGCGCCAGCAGCCAATCCGTACTAGCGGGGATGAATGAAGACACCGGGGAGCTGTTTTTT.

The chain joins TRBV30 to TRBJ1-1, with TRBD1 as a possible D gene (6 bases). V was trimmed by 1 base and J by 3 bases, leaving 9 bases between them. Per germline, CDR1 GTSNPN and CDR2 SVGIG (reference sequence). The CDR3 consists of 13 residues. The DNA for the CDR3 is TGTGCCTGGAGTGGGCAGGGGTACACTGAAGCTTTCTTT. Translated, it gives CAWSGQGYTEAFF.

This sequence joins TRBV29-1 and TRBJ2-2, with D perhaps matching TRBD1 (6 bases). Germline CDR1 reads SQVTM; CDR2 reads ANQGSEA. This CDR3 region has 13 residues. The V end lost 7 bases, the J end lost 0 bases, and 9 bases lay between the germline ends. The CDR3 protein is CSARTANTGELFF. DNA of the CDR3: TGCAGCGCCCGGACAGCGAACACCGGGGAGCTGTTTTTT.

The chain combines TRBV9 with TRBJ1-1; no reliable D call. This CDR3 region has 14 residues. V dropped 2 bases and J dropped 1 base, with 9 bases sitting between them. Germline CDR1 is SGDLS and CDR2 is YYNGEE. The CDR3: CASSVDATNTEAFF. CDR3 in DNA: TGTGCCAGCAGCGTGGACGCTACGAACACTGAAGCTTTCTTT.

CDR3 coding DNA: TGTGCCAGCAGCGGAAGCGGGGGGGTTTACAATGAGCAGTTCTTC. Residues: CASSGSGGVYNEQFF. This chain connects TRBV5-4 to TRBJ2-1, with TRBD2 identical over 10 bases. The germline gives CDR1 SGHNT, CDR2 YYREEE (reference sequence). Trimming at V came to 4 bases and at J to 4 bases, leaving 5 bases not matched to a gene. This CDR3 contains 15 residues.

The chain joins TRBV7-3 to TRBJ2-1, with D possibly TRBD2 on 6 matching bases. Trimming stripped 5 bases from V and 7 bases from J, with 9 bases between. Germline CDR1 reads SGHTA; CDR2 reads FQGTGA. CDR3 length: 12 amino acids. DNA of the CDR3: TGTGCCAGCAGCCCGGCGGGGAATGAGCAGTTCTTC. Protein: CASSPAGNEQFF.

The genes are TRBV5-4 and TRBJ2-3, with D tentatively TRBD2 (5 bases). Germline assignment: CDR1 SGHNT and CDR2 YYREEE (reference sequence). The CDR3 has 13 residues. Trimming took off 4 bases at V and 4 bases at J, with 10 bases between the two ends. CDR3 coding DNA: TGTGCCAGCAGCCGGGGTACGGCAGATACGCAGTATTTT. Translated: CASSRGTADTQYF.